Below are 12 T cell receptor beta chains sequenced from a single sample in a study of tumor-infiltrating lymphocytes in primary liver carcinoma. Starting from approximately 0.45 ug of total RNA, TCR beta cDNA was produced with a primer in the constant region. Three-round nested multiplex PCR performed with slightly modified ARM-PCR produced the TCR beta libraries. Amplification in the first two PCR rounds was performed using TRBV1-TRBV30 forward primers and a C-beta reverse primer for 10 cycles each. TCRdb independently ran MiXCR on the multiplex PCR reads; one entry per CDR3 protein. The data hold a few hundred thousand distinct CDR3 sequences, with approximately 58% observed a single time. RNA isolated from unsorted whole blood supplied the blood RNA, with germline DNA also extracted. Sequencing used peripheral blood. The source is a woman aged 30 to 39 with primary liver carcinoma and hepatitis B virus infection.

This clonotype was picked up one time. The chain uses TRBV11-2 and TRBJ2-4; D not resolved. V lost 4 bases and J 7 bases, leaving 14 bases between the germline ends. There are 14 residues in the CDR3. Germline assignment: CDR1 SGHAT and CDR2 FQNNGV. The CDR3 coding sequence is TGTGCCAGCAGCTCATCTGGGTCAGTGAACATTCAGTACTTC. The encoded protein is CASSSSGSVNIQYF.

This clonotype came up many times. The chain uses TRBV11-2 and TRBJ2-1; 10 nucleotides agree with TRBD2. After removal of 2 bases from V and 7 bases from J, the junction contained 5 bases not matched to a gene. Germline CDR1 is SGHAT and CDR2 is FQNNGV. This CDR3 region has 15 residues. The CDR3 region is CASSLTSGTGNEQFF. CDR3 sequence (DNA): TGTGCCAGCAGCTTAACTAGCGGGACGGGGAATGAGCAGTTCTTC.

This chain uses TRBV4-3 with TRBJ1-2, with D perhaps matching TRBD1 (5 bases). This CDR3 is built from 16 residues. V lost 7 bases and J lost 7, with 25 bases in between. In germline, CDR1 is LGHNA, CDR2 YSLEER. CDR3 region: CASNHEGEGSPSGYTF. The CDR3 bases are TGCGCCAGCAACCACGAAGGGGAGGGGTCCCCCAGTGGCTACACCTTC.

This sequence joins TRBV28 and TRBJ2-5; D not certain. Germline CDR1 is MDHEN and CDR2 is SYDVKM. The CDR3 has 13 amino acids. V lost 6 bases and J lost 0, with 8 bases in between. As DNA, the CDR3 is TGTGCCAGCAGGAGACTGTACCAAGAGACCCAGTACTTC. Translation gives CASRRLYQETQYF. The variable domain in full, with the rest retrieved from reference TRBV28 and TRBJ2-5, is DVKVTQSSRYLVKRTGEKVFLECVQDMDHENMFWYRQDPGLGLRLIYFSYDVKMKEKGDIPEGYSVSREKKERFSLILESASTNQTSMYLCASRRLYQETQYFGPGTRLLVL.

This clonotype has at least ten counts. V gene TRBV6-6 combines with J gene TRBJ1-2; 7 bases fit TRBD1. Germline V CDR1 and CDR2: MNHNY, SVGAGI (reference sequence). Trimming took 2 bases from V and 0 from J; bases not matched to a gene: 9. CDR3 size: 17 residues. CDR3: CASSYTPGTDANYGYTF. The CDR3 region has the DNA TGTGCCAGCAGTTACACCCCCGGGACAGACGCTAACTATGGCTACACCTTC.

This sequence joins TRBV11-2 and TRBJ2-1; D is perhaps TRBD2 (7 bases). There are 17 residues in the CDR3. Germline V gene lookup returns CDR1 SGHAT and CDR2 FQNNGV. The CDR3 reads CTNSLGRGSGPYNEQFF. The CDR3 DNA sequence: TGTACCAACAGCTTAGGGAGGGGGAGCGGACCCTACAATGAGCAGTTCTTC.

Comment on this clonotype: Given the absence of the conserved phenylalanine or tryptophan at the CDR3 end, a read error is likely. The J gene is TRBJ1-5, the V gene TRBV7-9, with no clear D. V lost 2 bases and J 0 bases, leaving 5 bases between the germline ends. The V gene's germline CDR1 is SEHNR and CDR2 FQNEAQ (reference sequence). The CDR3 runs to 14 residues. CDR3 amino acids: CASSLNSSNQPQHS. CDR3 bases: TGTGCCAGCAGCTTAAACAGTAGCAATCAGCCCCAGCATTCT.

This clonotype turned up a few times. This could be a read error, since a much larger clone is one nucleotide away. The CDR3 end shows no conserved phenylalanine or tryptophan, and so a read error is likely. The chain has TRBV6-1 and TRBJ1-5; 7 bases map to TRBD1. The CDR3 runs 14 residues. With V trimmed by 6 bases and J by 3 bases, 5 bases remained unmatched. Germline CDR1 reads MNHNS; CDR2 reads SASEGT. The chain's CDR3 is CASSRQGSNQPQHS. DNA of the CDR3: TGTGCCAGCAGCCGACAGGGCTCCAATCAGCCCCAGCATTCT.

This clonotype was recorded at least ten times. The V gene is TRBV12-3 or TRBV12-4, the J gene TRBJ2-1, with 9 bases fitting TRBD2. Trimming cost V 7 bases and J 1 base; bases outside gene matches: 11. The CDR3 has 17 residues. Here the CDR3 DNA reads TGTGCCAGCACCCCGAGCGAGGCGGGAGGGTCCTACAATGAGCAGTTCTTC. This gives the protein CASTPSEAGGSYNEQFF.

For this clonotype: A read error is likely, as this CDR3 ends without the conserved phenylalanine or tryptophan. This chain's CDR3 is CASSYGTGGNQPQHL. CDR3 sequence (DNA): TGTGCAAGCAGTTACGGGACAGGGGGCAATCAGCCCCAGCATCTT. The chain has TRBV6-6 and TRBJ1-5, with TRBD1 matching 10 bases. Germline V gene data show CDR1 as MNHNY and CDR2 as SVGAGI (reference sequence). CDR3 length equals 15 residues.

There are many counts of this clonotype. The V gene is TRBV11-2, the J gene TRBJ2-5; 7 bases fit TRBD2. V lost 5 bases, J lost 4 bases, and 7 bases stayed unmatched. The CDR3 has 14 amino acids. Germline values: CDR1 SGHAT, CDR2 FQNNGV. As DNA, the CDR3 is TGTGCCAGCAGCGCTGGGACTATCAGAGAGACCCAGTACTTC. Encoded protein: CASSAGTIRETQYF. Complete variable domain (other parts from reference TRBV11-2 and TRBJ2-5): EAGVAQSPRYKIIEKRQSVAFWCNPISGHATLYWYQQILGQGPKLLIQFQNNGVVDDSQLPKDRFSAERLKGVDSTLKIQPAKLEDSAVYLCASSAGTIRETQYFGPGTRLLVL.

This clonotype has only a few counts. At one end, the junction sequence differs from germline, possibly due to a read error. The chain carries TRBV11-3 and TRBJ2-1; no clear D. Germline V gene data show CDR1 as SGHNT and CDR2 as YENEEA. The CDR3 runs to 13 residues. The CDR3 spells CASTPWQADEQLF. The CDR3 nucleotides are TGTGCTAGCACCCCTTGGCAAGCCGATGAGCAGCTCTTC.